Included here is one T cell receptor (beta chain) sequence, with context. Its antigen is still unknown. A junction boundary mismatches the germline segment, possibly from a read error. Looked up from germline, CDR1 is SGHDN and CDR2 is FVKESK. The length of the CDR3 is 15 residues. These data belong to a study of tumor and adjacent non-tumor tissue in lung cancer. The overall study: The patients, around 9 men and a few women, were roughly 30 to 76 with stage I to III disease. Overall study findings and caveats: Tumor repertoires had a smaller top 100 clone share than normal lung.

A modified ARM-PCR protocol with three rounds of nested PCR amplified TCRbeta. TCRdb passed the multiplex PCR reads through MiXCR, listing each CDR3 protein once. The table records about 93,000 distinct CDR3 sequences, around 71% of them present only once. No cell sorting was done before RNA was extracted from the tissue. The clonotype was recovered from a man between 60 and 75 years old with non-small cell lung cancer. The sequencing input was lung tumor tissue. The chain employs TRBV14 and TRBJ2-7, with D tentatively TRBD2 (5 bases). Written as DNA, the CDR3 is TGTCCCAGCAGCCAAGTATCCGGGATGGTGAACGAGGAGTACTTC. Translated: CPSSQVSGMVNEEYF.